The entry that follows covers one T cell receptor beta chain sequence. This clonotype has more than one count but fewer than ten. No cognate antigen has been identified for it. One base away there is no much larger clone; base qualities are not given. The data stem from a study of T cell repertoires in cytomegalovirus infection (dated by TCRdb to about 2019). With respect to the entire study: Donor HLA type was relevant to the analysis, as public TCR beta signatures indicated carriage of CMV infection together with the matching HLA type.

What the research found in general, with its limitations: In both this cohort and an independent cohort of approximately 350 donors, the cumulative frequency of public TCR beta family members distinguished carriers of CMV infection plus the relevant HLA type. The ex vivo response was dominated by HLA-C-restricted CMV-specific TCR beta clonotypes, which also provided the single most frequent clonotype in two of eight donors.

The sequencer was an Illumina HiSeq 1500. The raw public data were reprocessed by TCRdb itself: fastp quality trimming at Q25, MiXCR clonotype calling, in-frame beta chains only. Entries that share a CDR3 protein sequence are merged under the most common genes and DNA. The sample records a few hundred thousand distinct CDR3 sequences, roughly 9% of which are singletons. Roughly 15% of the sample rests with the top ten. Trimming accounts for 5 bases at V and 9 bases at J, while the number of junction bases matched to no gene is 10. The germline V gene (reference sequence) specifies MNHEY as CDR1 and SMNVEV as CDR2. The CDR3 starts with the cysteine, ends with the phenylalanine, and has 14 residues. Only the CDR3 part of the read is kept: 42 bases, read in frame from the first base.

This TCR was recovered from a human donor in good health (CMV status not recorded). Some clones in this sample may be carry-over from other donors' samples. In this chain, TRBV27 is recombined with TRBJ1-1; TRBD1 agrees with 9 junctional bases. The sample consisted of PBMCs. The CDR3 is CASSGSLTGGKAFF. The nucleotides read TGTGCCAGCAGTGGATCCTTGACAGGGGGTAAAGCTTTCTTT.